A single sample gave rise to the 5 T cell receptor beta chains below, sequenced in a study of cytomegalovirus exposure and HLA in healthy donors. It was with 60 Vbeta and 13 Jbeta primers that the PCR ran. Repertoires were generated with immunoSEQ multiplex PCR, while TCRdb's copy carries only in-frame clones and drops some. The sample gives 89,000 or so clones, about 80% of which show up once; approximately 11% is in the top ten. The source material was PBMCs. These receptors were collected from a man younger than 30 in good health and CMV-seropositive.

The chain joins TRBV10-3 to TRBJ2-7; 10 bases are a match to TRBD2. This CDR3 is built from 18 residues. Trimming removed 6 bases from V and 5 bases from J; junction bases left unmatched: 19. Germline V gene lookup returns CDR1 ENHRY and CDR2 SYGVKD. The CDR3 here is CAIRSPQLAGGSFNEQYF. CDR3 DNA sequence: TGTGCCATCAGGTCTCCTCAATTAGCGGGGGGATCGTTCAACGAGCAGTACTTC.

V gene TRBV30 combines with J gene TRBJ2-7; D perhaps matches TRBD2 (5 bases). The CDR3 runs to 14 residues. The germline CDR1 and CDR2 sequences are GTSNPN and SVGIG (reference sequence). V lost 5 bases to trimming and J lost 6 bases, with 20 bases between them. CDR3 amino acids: CAWQRAGLLSEQYF. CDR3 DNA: TGTGCCTGGCAAAGGGCGGGTTTACTTTCCGAGCAGTACTTC.

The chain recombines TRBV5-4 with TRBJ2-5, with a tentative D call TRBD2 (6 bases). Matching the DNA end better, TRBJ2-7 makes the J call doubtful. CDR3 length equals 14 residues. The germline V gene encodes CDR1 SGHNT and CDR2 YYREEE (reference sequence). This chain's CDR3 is CASSLRGRNYEQYF. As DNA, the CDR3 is TGTGCCAGCAGCTTGCGGGGGAGGAATTACGAGCAGTACTTC.

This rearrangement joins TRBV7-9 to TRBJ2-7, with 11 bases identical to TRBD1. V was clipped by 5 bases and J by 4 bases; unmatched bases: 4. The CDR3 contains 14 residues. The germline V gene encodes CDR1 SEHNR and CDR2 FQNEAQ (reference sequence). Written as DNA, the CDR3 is TGTGCCAGCAGCGGGGGACAGGGGGGGTACGAGCAGTACTTC. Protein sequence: CASSGGQGGYEQYF.

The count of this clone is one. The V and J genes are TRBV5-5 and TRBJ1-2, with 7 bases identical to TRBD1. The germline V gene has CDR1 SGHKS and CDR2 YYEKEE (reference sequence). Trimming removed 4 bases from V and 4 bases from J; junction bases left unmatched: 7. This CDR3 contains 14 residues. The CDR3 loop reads CASSAGTDLYGYTF. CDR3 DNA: TGTGCCAGCAGCGCTGGGACAGATCTCTATGGCTACACCTTC.